A selection of T cell receptor beta chains follows, all from one sample in a study of CD8 T cells in ankylosing spondylitis. TCRdb passed the 5' RACE reads through MiXCR, listing each CDR3 protein once. The sample includes around 130,000 distinct CDR3 sequences, roughly 7.3% seen only once; the top ten take 9% to 15%. Sequencing input: blood, either unsorted or a sorted T cell fraction (not recorded which). Receptors originate from a male donor with ankylosing spondylitis or in good health (not recorded which). The CDR3 runs from the conserved cysteine through the conserved F or W. Fields, in order: J gene, clone size, D gene, V gene, CDR3 protein, CDR3 DNA. A D gene is named only where the DNA matches it firmly. Clone sizes are given selectively: once, few, many, or a class where the clone is expanded.

TRBJ2-1 | few | TRBD1 | TRBV5-1 | CASSLGSGQGWIEQFF | TGCGCCAGCAGCTTGGGGTCGGGACAGGGATGGATTGAGCAGTTCTTC
TRBJ2-7 | NA | NA | TRBV3-1 | CASSPGGGQTYEQYF | TGTGCCAGCAGCCCAGGAGGGGGACAGACCTACGAGCAGTACTTC
TRBJ1-4 | few | NA | TRBV5-1 | CASSVSVSTNEKLFF | TGCGCCAGCTCCGTTTCCGTGTCTACTAATGAAAAACTGTTTTTT
TRBJ1-6 | many | NA | TRBV20-1 | CSARDHSANNSPLHF | TGCAGTGCTAGAGATCACAGCGCCAATAATTCACCCCTCCACTTT
TRBJ2-7 | few | NA | TRBV7-2 | CASSVYLADSYEQYF | TGTGCCAGCAGCGTTTACTTAGCGGATTCCTACGAGCAGTACTTC
TRBJ1-2 | NA | NA | TRBV29-1 | CSVARQHSNYGYTF | TGCAGCGTCGCCAGACAGCATTCTAACTATGGCTACACCTTC
TRBJ2-5 | many | NA | TRBV5-1 | CASRPRTQETQYF | TGCGCCAGCAGGCCGAGGACGCAAGAGACCCAGTACTTC
TRBJ1-1 | many | NA | TRBV20-1 | CSARVPSLSEAFF | TGCAGTGCTAGAGTTCCGAGTTTATCTGAAGCTTTCTTT
TRBJ2-3 | many | NA | TRBV29-1 | CSVGWEVDTQYF | TGCAGCGTTGGCTGGGAAGTGGATACGCAGTATTTT
TRBJ2-2 | many | TRBD1 | TRBV6-1 | CASMKRGQSTGELFF | TGTGCCAGCATGAAGAGGGGGCAGAGCACCGGGGAGCTGTTTTTT
TRBJ1-1 | many | NA | TRBV6-5 | CASSYDPNTEAFF | TGTGCCAGCAGTTACGACCCGAACACTGAAGCTTTCTTT
TRBJ2-2 | NA | TRBD1 | TRBV27 | CASSSAGTGPGELFF | TGTGCCAGCAGTTCCGCCGGGACAGGGCCCGGGGAGCTGTTTTTT
TRBJ2-1 | NA | NA | TRBV3-1 | CASSQERGGQFF | TGTGCCAGCAGCCAGGAAAGGGGTGGGCAGTTCTTC
TRBJ2-1 | many | TRBD1 | TRBV19 | CASSAIRDRSVNEQFF | TGTGCCAGTAGTGCCATAAGGGACAGATCAGTCAATGAGCAGTTCTTC
TRBJ1-5 | many | NA | TRBV20-1 | CSAVLGGGQPQHF | TGCAGTGCTGTACTGGGGGGAGGCCAGCCCCAGCATTTT
TRBJ2-3 | many | NA | TRBV5-1 | CASSLVAVGTDTQYF | TGCGCCAGCAGCTTGGTAGCTGTCGGCACAGATACGCAGTATTTT
TRBJ1-1 | NA | NA | TRBV12-3/TRBV12-4 | CASTTWEEMNTEAFF | TGTGCCAGCACGACTTGGGAAGAAATGAACACTGAAGCTTTCTTT
TRBJ2-2 | NA | NA | TRBV20-1 | CSARDLRSGTGELFF | TGCAGTGCTAGAGATCTCCGGTCTGGGACCGGGGAGCTGTTTTTT
TRBJ2-7 | many | NA | TRBV5-1 | CASSLAGKGSYEQYF | TGCGCCAGCAGCTTGGCCGGGAAGGGCTCCTACGAGCAGTACTTC
TRBJ2-7 | many | TRBD2 | TRBV7-2 | CASSLDVAGVVYEQYF | TGTGCCAGCAGCTTAGACGTAGCGGGAGTAGTTTACGAGCAGTACTTC
TRBJ2-1 | many | NA | TRBV4-3 | CASSQDTGPLGVNEQFF | TGCGCCAGCAGCCAAGATACCGGACCCCTCGGAGTCAATGAGCAGTTCTTC
TRBJ1-5 | many | NA | TRBV5-1 | CASSLRGAGDQPQHF | TGCGCCAGCAGCTTGCGGGGGGCAGGTGATCAGCCCCAGCATTTT
TRBJ1-1 | many | TRBD1 | TRBV7-3 | CASSFDRGAPEAFF | TGTGCCAGCAGTTTCGACAGGGGGGCCCCTGAAGCTTTCTTT
TRBJ2-1 | many | TRBD2 | TRBV12-3/TRBV12-4 | CASSWGGSSNEQFF | TGTGCCAGCAGTTGGGGCGGGAGCAGCAATGAGCAGTTCTTC
TRBJ2-7 | many | TRBD2 | TRBV5-1 | CASRKGLAGVFEQYF | TGCGCCAGCAGGAAAGGACTAGCGGGAGTCTTCGAGCAGTACTTC
TRBJ2-5 | many | TRBD1 | TRBV29-1 | CSVDYRGFQETQYF | TGCAGCGTGGATTACAGGGGATTTCAAGAGACCCAGTACTTC
TRBJ2-7 | many | TRBD2 | TRBV20-1 | CSARGSGGDSYEQYF | TGCAGTGCTAGAGGATCGGGAGGGGACTCCTACGAGCAGTACTTC
TRBJ2-7 | many | NA | TRBV20-1 | CSAPRESYEQYF | TGCAGTGCTCCCCGGGAGTCCTACGAGCAGTACTTC
TRBJ2-2 | many | TRBD2 | TRBV20-1 | CSARDRLAGSTGELFF | TGCAGTGCTAGAGATCGGCTAGCGGGTTCCACCGGGGAGCTGTTTTTT
TRBJ2-3 | many | TRBD2 | TRBV28 | CASSRLAGSSTDTQYF | TGTGCCAGCAGCCGACTAGCGGGCTCAAGCACAGATACGCAGTATTTT
TRBJ2-3 | many | TRBD2 | TRBV5-1 | CASSSPGTSGGNTQYF | TGCGCCAGCAGCAGCCCCGGGACTAGCGGGGGGAATACGCAGTATTTT
TRBJ1-6 | many | TRBD1 | TRBV20-1 | CSASTGGYNSPLHF | TGCAGTGCGTCTACAGGGGGCTACAATTCACCCCTCCACTTT
TRBJ2-7 | NA | NA | TRBV20-1 | CSAVTYRDYEQYF | TGCAGTGCCGTAACGTACAGGGACTACGAGCAGTACTTC
TRBJ2-4 | many | NA | TRBV12-3/TRBV12-4 | CASSLARAKNIQYF | TGTGCCAGCAGTTTGGCCAGAGCCAAAAACATTCAGTACTTC
TRBJ1-1 | many | NA | TRBV29-1 | CSVVRRLNTEAFF | TGCAGCGTTGTTCGACGTTTGAACACTGAAGCTTTCTTT
TRBJ2-7 | once | TRBD1 | TRBV5-1 | CASSLTGTGTLDYEQYF | TGCGCCAGCAGCCTAACCGGGACAGGGACTTTAGACTACGAGCAGTACTTC
TRBJ2-3 | few | TRBD2 | TRBV5-1 | CASSLNGGRLLGTSGISTDTQYF | TGCGCCAGCAGCTTGAACGGGGGGCGCCTTCTTGGGACTAGCGGAATAAGCACAGATACGCAGTATTTT
TRBJ1-4 | many | NA | TRBV12-3/TRBV12-4 | CASSFQGPPNEKLFF | TGTGCCAGCAGTTTTCAGGGGCCCCCTAATGAAAAACTGTTTTTT
TRBJ2-5 | many | TRBD1 | TRBV4-3 | CASSQAPGQQETQYF | TGCGCCAGCAGCCAAGCGCCGGGACAGCAAGAGACCCAGTACTTC
TRBJ2-1 | many | TRBD1 | TRBV7-9 | CASRPNTGVGYNEQFF | TGTGCCAGCAGGCCAAATACAGGGGTGGGGTACAATGAGCAGTTCTTC
TRBJ1-2 | many | NA | TRBV20-1 | CSARDLRQSYGYTF | TGCAGTGCTAGAGATCTCCGACAAAGCTATGGCTACACCTTC
TRBJ2-1 | many | TRBD2 | TRBV24-1 | CATSDSLGGDEQFF | TGTGCCACCAGTGATTCTCTTGGGGGGGATGAGCAGTTCTTC
TRBJ2-3 | many | TRBD2 | TRBV10-3 | CAISRTSSPSTDTQYF | TGTGCCATCAGTCGGACTAGCAGCCCTAGCACAGATACGCAGTATTTT
TRBJ2-6 | many | TRBD2 | TRBV5-1 | CASSLSSGLSSGANVLTF | TGCGCCAGCAGCTTATCTAGCGGGCTTTCGTCTGGGGCCAACGTCCTGACTTTC
TRBJ2-2 | many | TRBD1 | TRBV6-4 | CASSATQGAAGELFF | TGTGCCAGCAGTGCCACACAGGGGGCGGCCGGGGAGCTGTTTTTT
TRBJ1-2 | many | NA | TRBV5-1 | CASSPGDDFRGYTF | TGCGCCAGCAGCCCGGGGGACGACTTTAGGGGCTACACCTTC
TRBJ1-2 | many | TRBD1 | TRBV7-9 | CASSRGTGEYGYTF | TGTGCCAGCAGCCGCGGGACAGGGGAATATGGCTACACCTTC
TRBJ2-5 | many | TRBD1 | TRBV5-1 | CASRPGTGKETQYF | TGCGCCAGCAGACCGGGGACAGGGAAAGAGACCCAGTACTTC
TRBJ1-1 | many | NA | TRBV28 | CASWGLGYTEAFF | TGTGCCAGCTGGGGGTTAGGGTACACTGAAGCTTTCTTT
TRBJ2-2 | NA | TRBD2 | TRBV29-1 | CSVEGGLAGGANTGELFF | TGCAGCGTTGAAGGAGGACTAGCGGGGGGGGCGAACACCGGGGAGCTGTTTTTT
TRBJ2-7 | many | NA | TRBV7-2 | CASSFIRSSYEQYF | TGTGCCAGCAGCTTCATCCGCAGCTCCTACGAGCAGTACTTC
TRBJ1-4 | many | NA | TRBV18 | CASSPTVSEKLFF | TGTGCCAGCTCACCTACGGTTTCGGAAAAACTGTTTTTT
TRBJ2-5 | many | NA | TRBV20-1 | CSARIPERGETQYF | TGCAGTGCTAGAATCCCCGAAAGGGGCGAGACCCAGTACTTC
TRBJ1-2 | many | TRBD1 | TRBV7-9 | CASSTDRGQSYGYTF | TGTGCCAGCAGCACGGACAGGGGGCAAAGTTATGGCTACACCTTC
TRBJ1-5 | many | NA | TRBV2 | CASSEDGMGNQPQHF | TGTGCCAGCAGTGAAGACGGAATGGGCAATCAGCCCCAGCATTTT